The next 5 T cell receptor beta chains were all read from a single sample in a study of T cells in Graves' hyperthyroidism and ophthalmopathy. The TCR beta CDR3 regions underwent amplification using RNA transcripts as the source. The HTBI primer set drove a first-round RT-PCR of the TCR CDR3. TCRdb re-analysed the multiplex PCR reads in MiXCR, keeping a single row per CDR3 protein. The sample has 500,000 to 600,000 distinct CDR3 sequences; over 15% are singletons. Sequencing used blood. These receptors were taken from a woman aged 18-35 years with Graves' hyperthyroidism.

On this clonotype itself: A much larger clone lies one base from this, so it may be a read error. The CDR3 region is CASSQEAGSSYEQYF. CDR3 bases: TGTGCCAGCAGCCAAGAGGCAGGGAGCTCCTACGAGCAGTACTTC. This chain joins TRBV4-2 and TRBJ2-7; either TRBD1 or TRBD2 may supply D (5 bases each). This CDR3 is built from 15 residues. Trimming removed 0 bases from V and 0 bases from J, with 9 bases in between. CDR1 and CDR2 (germline): LGHNA, YNFKEQ.

This clonotype was recorded a few times. V gene TRBV27 combines with J gene TRBJ2-2; TRBD1 aligns across 7 bases. Trimming cost V 7 bases and J 0 bases; bases outside gene matches: 8. CDR1 and CDR2 from the germline V gene are MNHEY and SMNVEV (reference sequence). The length of the CDR3 is 16 residues. The CDR3 protein is CASKQQGLPNTGELFF. Here the CDR3 DNA reads TGTGCCAGCAAACAACAGGGGCTACCGAACACCGGGGAGCTGTTTTTT.

This clonotype has a handful of counts. The CDR3 protein is CATSRDRAGSYEQYF. In DNA form, the CDR3 reads TGTGCCACCAGCAGAGATCGTGCGGGTTCCTACGAGCAGTACTTC. This sequence joins TRBV15 and TRBJ2-7; D perhaps matches TRBD2 (5 bases). The CDR3 is made up of 15 amino acids. V shed 0 bases and J shed 1 base, with 10 bases lying between them. CDR1 and CDR2 from the germline V gene are LNHNV and YYDKDF (reference sequence).

This clonotype was recorded at least ten times. The gene calls are TRBV7-2 and TRBJ1-1; perhaps TRBD1 as D (6 bases). The CDR3 totals 16 residues. The germline gives CDR1 SGHTA, CDR2 FQGNSA. V shed 5 bases and J shed 3 bases, with 19 bases lying between them. DNA of the CDR3: TGTGCCAGCAGCCTACGCACGACAGGTCTTTACACTGAAGCTTTCTTT. Residues: CASSLRTTGLYTEAFF. The variable domain in full, with the rest retrieved from reference TRBV7-2 and TRBJ1-1, is GAGVSQSPSNKVTEKGKDVELRCDPISGHTALYWYRQSLGQGLEFLIYFQGNSAPDKSGLPSDRFSAERTGGSVSTLTIQRTQQEDSAVYLCASSLRTTGLYTEAFFGQGTRLTVV.

This clonotype has more than one count but fewer than ten. The chain uses TRBV6-1 and TRBJ2-1; perhaps TRBD2 as D (6 bases). The V end was cut by 5 bases, the J end by 6 bases, with 17 bases between. Germline V gene lookup returns CDR1 MNHNS and CDR2 SASEGT. This CDR3 spans 15 amino acids. The CDR3 bases are TGTGCCAGCAGTCCGCCGGGACTGGCCCTCAATGAGCAGTTCTTC. It yields the protein CASSPPGLALNEQFF.